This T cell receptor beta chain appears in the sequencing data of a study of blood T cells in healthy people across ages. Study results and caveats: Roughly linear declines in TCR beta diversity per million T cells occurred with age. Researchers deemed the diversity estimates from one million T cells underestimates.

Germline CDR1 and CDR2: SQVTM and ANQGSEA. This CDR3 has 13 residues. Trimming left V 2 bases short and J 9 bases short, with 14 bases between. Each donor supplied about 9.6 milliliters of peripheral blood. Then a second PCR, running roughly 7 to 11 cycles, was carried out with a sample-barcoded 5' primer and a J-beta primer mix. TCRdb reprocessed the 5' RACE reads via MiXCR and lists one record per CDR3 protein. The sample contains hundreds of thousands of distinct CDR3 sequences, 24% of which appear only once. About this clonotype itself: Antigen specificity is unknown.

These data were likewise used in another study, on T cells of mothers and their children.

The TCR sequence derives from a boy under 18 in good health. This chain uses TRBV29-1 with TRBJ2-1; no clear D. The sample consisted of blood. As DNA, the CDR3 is TGCAGCGTTGAATCCGACCTACGTAGTGAGCAGTTCTTC. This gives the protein CSVESDLRSEQFF.